The following is a TCR beta chain sequence with its context. The length of the CDR3 is 14 residues. V was clipped by 5 bases and J by 2 bases; unmatched bases: 1. Germline-derived CDR1 and CDR2 are WSHSY and SAAADI. The data originate from a study of memory CD4+ T cells and cytomegalovirus serostatus. Produced via immunoSEQ multiplex PCR; TCRdb's table is partial and in-frame only. The table shows tens of thousands of clones, with 75% to 80% occurring only once. Single viable CD3+CD4+CD8-CD45RO+ cells were sorted as the memory CD4+ T cells. Sequenced material: memory CD4+ T cells from blood. This chain uses TRBV10-2 with TRBJ1-2; 11 bases are a match to TRBD1. The receptor's source is an adult in good health and CMV-seronegative. The CDR3 loop is CASSRDRGNYGYTF. CDR3 DNA sequence: TGCGCCAGCAGTCGGGACAGGGGGAACTATGGCTACACCTTC.